This TCR beta chain was identified in a study of monozygotic twins with inflammatory bowel disease. Comment on this clonotype: What it binds is unknown.

The input for each TCR library was roughly 3,800 ng of total RNA. TCRdb re-called the 5' RACE reads and catalogs CDR3 proteins one per entry, DNA excluded. This table lists fewer than 550,000 distinct CDR3 sequences. The study, taken as a whole, reports: Since immunosuppressive treatments differed, patient repertoires may have gained added variability. Different subtypes (of T cells) could not be told apart from one another.

Sample: blood. The receptor was isolated from a human donor with ulcerative colitis or Crohn's disease, or a healthy co-twin of an affected twin (not recorded which).

The chain's CDR3 is CAISAGNSYTDYTF. The chain combines TRBV10-3 with TRBJ1-2. From germline, CDR1 is ENHRY and CDR2 SYGVKD. The CDR3 contains 14 residues.